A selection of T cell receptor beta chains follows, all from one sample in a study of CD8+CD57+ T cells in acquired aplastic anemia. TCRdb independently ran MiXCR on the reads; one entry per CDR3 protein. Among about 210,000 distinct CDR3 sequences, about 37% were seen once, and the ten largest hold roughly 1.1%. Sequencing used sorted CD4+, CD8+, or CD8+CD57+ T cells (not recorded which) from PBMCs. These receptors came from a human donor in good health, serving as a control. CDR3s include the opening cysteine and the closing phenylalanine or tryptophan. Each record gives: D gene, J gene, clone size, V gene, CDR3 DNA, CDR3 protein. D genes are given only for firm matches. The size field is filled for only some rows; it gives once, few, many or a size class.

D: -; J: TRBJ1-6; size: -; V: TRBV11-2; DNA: TGTGCCCGCAGCTTCTTACATAGGCTGTCCTATAATTCACCCCTCCACTTT; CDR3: CARSFLHRLSYNSPLHF
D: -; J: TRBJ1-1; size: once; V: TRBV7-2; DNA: TGTGCCAGCAGCTTTAGTCAGAACGTGAACACTGAAGCTTTCTTT; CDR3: CASSFSQNVNTEAFF
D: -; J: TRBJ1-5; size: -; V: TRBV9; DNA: TGTGCCAGCAGCGTAGGGGAGGGGCAGCCCCAGCATTTT; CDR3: CASSVGEGQPQHF
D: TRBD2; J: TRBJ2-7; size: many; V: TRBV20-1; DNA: TGCAGTGCTAGTCTAGCGGGGAACTACGAGCAGTACTTC; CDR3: CSASLAGNYEQYF
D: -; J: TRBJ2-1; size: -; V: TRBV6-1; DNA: TGTGCCAGCAGTGACTGGCGGGGCCACAATGAGCAGTTCTTC; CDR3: CASSDWRGHNEQFF
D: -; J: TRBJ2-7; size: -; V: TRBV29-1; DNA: TGCAGCTTCGCAGGGGACGAGCAGTACTTC; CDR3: CSFAGDEQYF
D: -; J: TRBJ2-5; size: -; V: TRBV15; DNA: TGTGCCACCAGCAGCTTGTCAAGGGTTGCGGAGACCCAGTACTTC; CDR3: CATSSLSRVAETQYF
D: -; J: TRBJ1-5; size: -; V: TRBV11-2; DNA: TGTGCCAGCAGCCCACAGGGAACCTTTAGCAATCAGCCCCAGCATTTT; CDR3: CASSPQGTFSNQPQHF
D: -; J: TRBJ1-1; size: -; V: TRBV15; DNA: TGTGCCACCAGCAGCCAAGGTATGAGGTCTGAAGCTTTCTTT; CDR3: CATSSQGMRSEAFF
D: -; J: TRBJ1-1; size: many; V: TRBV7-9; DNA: TGTGCCAGCAGCTTAGAAGTGAGTACTGAAGCTTTCTTT; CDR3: CASSLEVSTEAFF
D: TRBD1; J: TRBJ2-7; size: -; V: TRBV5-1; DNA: TGCGCCAGCAGCTCCCTTACCGGGACAGGGAGCTCCTACGAGCAGTACTTC; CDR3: CASSSLTGTGSSYEQYF
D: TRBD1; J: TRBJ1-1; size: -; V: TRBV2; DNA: TGTGCCAGCAGTGAAGGGGGACAGCAGAACACTGAAGCTTTCTTT; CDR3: CASSEGGQQNTEAFF
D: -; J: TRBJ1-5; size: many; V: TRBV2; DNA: TGTGCCAGCAGTGAACGAAGGGACATACTAGACTGGTATAGCAATCAGCCCCAGCATTTT; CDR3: CASSERRDILDWYSNQPQHF
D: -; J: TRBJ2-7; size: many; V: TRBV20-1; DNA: TGCAGTGCTAGAGTTAGCGACTACGAGCAGTACTTC; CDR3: CSARVSDYEQYF
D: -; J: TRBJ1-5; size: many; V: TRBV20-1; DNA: TGCAGTGCTAGAGGAGACAGTCCTCATCAGCCCCAGCATTTT; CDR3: CSARGDSPHQPQHF
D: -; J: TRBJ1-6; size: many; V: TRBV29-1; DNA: TGCAGCGTTTTAGCGGACTATAATTCACCCCTCCACTTT; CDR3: CSVLADYNSPLHF
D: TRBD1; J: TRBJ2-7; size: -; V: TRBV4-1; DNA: TGCGCCAGCAGCCAAGCCCCGACAGGGCCTCTCTACGAGCAGTACTTC; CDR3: CASSQAPTGPLYEQYF
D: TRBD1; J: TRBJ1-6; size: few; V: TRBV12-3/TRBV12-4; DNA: TGTGCCAGCAGTATCTCTTATGGCGGGACAGGGAATTCCTATAATTCACTCCTCCACTTT; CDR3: CASSISYGGTGNSYNSLLHF
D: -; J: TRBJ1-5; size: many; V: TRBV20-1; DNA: TGCAGTGCTAGTCAGGGTCATGCCCAGCATTTT; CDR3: CSASQGHAQHF
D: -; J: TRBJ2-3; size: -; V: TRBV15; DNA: TGTGCCACCAGCAGAGTTTTTGCGGGGGCCAGGGATACGCAGTATTTT; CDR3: CATSRVFAGARDTQYF
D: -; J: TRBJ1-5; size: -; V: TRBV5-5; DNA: TGTGCCAGCAGCTTGTCTCTGGGATCATCGCCCCAGCATTTT; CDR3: CASSLSLGSSPQHF
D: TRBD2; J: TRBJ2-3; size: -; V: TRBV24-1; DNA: TGTGCCACCAGTGACGGGGGGAGTGCAAATACGCAGTATTTT; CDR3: CATSDGGSANTQYF
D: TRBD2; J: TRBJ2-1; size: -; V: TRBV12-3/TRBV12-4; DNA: TGTGCCAGCAGCCCTAGCGGGGGGCAGAACAATGAGCAGTTCTTC; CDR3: CASSPSGGQNNEQFF
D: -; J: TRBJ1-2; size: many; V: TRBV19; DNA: TGTGCCAGTAGTTGGACTTTTCCGGACTATGGCTACACCTTC; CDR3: CASSWTFPDYGYTF
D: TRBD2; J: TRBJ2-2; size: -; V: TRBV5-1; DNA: TGCGCCAGCAGCTTGGAGGCGGGGGTGAACACCGGGGAGCTGTTTTTT; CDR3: CASSLEAGVNTGELFF
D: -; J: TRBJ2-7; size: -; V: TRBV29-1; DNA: TGCAGCGTTGGAGGCGTAGATCGGGGCGAGCAGTACTTC; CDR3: CSVGGVDRGEQYF
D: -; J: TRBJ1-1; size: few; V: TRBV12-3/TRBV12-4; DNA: TGTGCCAGCGGCCAGGGTGGGGCGTACACTGAAGCTTTCTTT; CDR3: CASGQGGAYTEAFF
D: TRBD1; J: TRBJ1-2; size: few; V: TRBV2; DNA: TGTGCCAGCAGTGAATCGCCCTGGGACAGGGATACTGGCTACACCTTC; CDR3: CASSESPWDRDTGYTF
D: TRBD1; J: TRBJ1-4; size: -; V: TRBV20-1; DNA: TGCAGTGCTACCAAAACACTCATACAGGGGAATGAAAAACTGTTTTTT; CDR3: CSATKTLIQGNEKLFF
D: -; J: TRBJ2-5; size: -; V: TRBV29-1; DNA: TGCAGTTTTGAGGGACTTCTTCAAGAGACCCAGTACTTC; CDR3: CSFEGLLQETQYF
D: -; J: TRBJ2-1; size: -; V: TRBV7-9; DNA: TGTGCCAGCAGCTTAGAAGAGACCGATACCTACAATGAGCAGTTCTTC; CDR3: CASSLEETDTYNEQFF
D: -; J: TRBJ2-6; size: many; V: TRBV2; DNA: TGTGCCAGCATATCGGCTGGGGCCAACGTCCTGACTTTC; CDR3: CASISAGANVLTF
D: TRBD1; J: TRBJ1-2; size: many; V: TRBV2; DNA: TGTGCCAGCATCCGAGAGACAGGGGGCATCTATGGCTACACCTTC; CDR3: CASIRETGGIYGYTF
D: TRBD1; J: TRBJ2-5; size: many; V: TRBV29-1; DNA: TGCAGCGTTGATCCACCGGGACAGGGGGTTACAGAGACCCAGTACTTC; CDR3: CSVDPPGQGVTETQYF
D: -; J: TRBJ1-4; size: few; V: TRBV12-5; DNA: TGTGCTAGTGGATCAGGGTTAGTAGCTAATGAAAAACTGTTTTTT; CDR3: CASGSGLVANEKLFF
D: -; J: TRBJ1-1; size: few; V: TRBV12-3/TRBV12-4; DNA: TGTGCCAGCAGTGGTGGGGGGAGGCTCATCGGGGACACTGAAGCTTTCTTT; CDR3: CASSGGGRLIGDTEAFF
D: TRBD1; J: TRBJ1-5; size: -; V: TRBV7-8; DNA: TGTGCCAGCAGCTCCGCGAGGACAGGGGATCAGCCCCAGCATTTT; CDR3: CASSSARTGDQPQHF
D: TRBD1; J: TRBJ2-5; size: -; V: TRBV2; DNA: TGTGCCAGCCTGTCGGGACAGGGGGCAGGGGAGACCCAGTACTTC; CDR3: CASLSGQGAGETQYF
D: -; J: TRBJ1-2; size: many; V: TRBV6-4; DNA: TGTGCCAGCAGCCCGACTCAGGGGTATGGCTACACCTTC; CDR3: CASSPTQGYGYTF
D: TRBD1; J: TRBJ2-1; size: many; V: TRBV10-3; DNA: TGTGCCACGGAATCGACAGGGGTCAATGAGCAGTTCTTC; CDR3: CATESTGVNEQFF
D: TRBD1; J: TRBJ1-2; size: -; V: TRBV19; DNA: TGTGCCAGTAGCCAGGGAGGGGGCTCGAGATTCTATGGCTACACCTTC; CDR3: CASSQGGGSRFYGYTF
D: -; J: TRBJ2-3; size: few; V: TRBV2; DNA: TGTGCCAGCAGCCCCCGGGACTCCTACACAGATACGCAGTATTTT; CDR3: CASSPRDSYTDTQYF
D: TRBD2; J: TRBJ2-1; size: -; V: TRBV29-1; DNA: TGCAGCGTCGGGGACGGGTTGCGGGAGAGCTCCTACAATGAGCAGTTCTTC; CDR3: CSVGDGLRESSYNEQFF
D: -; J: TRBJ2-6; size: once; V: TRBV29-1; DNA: TGCAGCGTTGCCCTGATCTCTGGGGCCAACGTCCTGACTTTC; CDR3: CSVALISGANVLTF
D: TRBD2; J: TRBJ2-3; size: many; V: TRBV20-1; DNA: TGCAGTGCTCTAACCACTAGCGGGGGGGGAGATACGCAGTATTTT; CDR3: CSALTTSGGGDTQYF
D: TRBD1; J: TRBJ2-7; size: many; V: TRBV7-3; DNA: TGTGCCAGCAGCGAGACAGGGATCCACGAGCAGTACTTC; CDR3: CASSETGIHEQYF
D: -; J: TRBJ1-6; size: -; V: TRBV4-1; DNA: TGCGCCAGCAGCCAAGTATGGACAGTAAATCCACCCCTCCACTTT; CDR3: CASSQVWTVNPPLHF
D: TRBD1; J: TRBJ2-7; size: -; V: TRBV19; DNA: TGTGCCAGCTCGAAGACAGGGGTTCCCTACGAGCAGTACTTC; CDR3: CASSKTGVPYEQYF
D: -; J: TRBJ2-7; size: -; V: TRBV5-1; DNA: TGCGCCAGCAGCTTGGCCGGGGGATTCAAAACCTACGAGCAGTACTTC; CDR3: CASSLAGGFKTYEQYF